The 13 T cell receptor beta chains presented below share a single source sample, sequenced in a study of blood T cell repertoires in COVID-19. The repertoire was sequenced with immunoSEQ multiplex PCR; TCRdb's copy has only in-frame clones and lacks some. The data show about 89,000 clones, nearly 80% seen once. The sequenced sample consisted of peripheral blood. Every receptor here comes from a man in his 70s with COVID-19, enrolled during active disease.

This clone showed up just a few times. This rearrangement joins TRBV24-1 to TRBJ1-2; D unclear. CDR3 length equals 12 residues. Trimming removed 4 bases at V and 6 bases at J, with 8 bases between. Germline assignment: CDR1 KGHDR and CDR2 SFDVKD. DNA for the CDR3: TGTGCCACCAGTGACGGTTTTCATGGCTACACCTTC. This encodes CATSDGFHGYTF.

This chain links TRBV19 with TRBJ1-2; perhaps TRBD1 as D (5 bases). V was clipped by 7 bases and J by 8 bases, with 20 bases between them. The length of the CDR3 is 14 residues. Germline V gene sequence: CDR1 LNHDA, CDR2 SQIVND (reference sequence). The CDR3 nucleotides read TGTGCCAGTACTCCACAGGAAGTCTATGGAGGCTACACCTTC. It translates to CASTPQEVYGGYTF. Full variable domain (remainder filled in from reference TRBV19 and TRBJ1-2): DGGITQSPKYLFRKEGQNVTLSCEQNLNHDAMYWYRQDPGQGLRLIYYSQIVNDFQKGDIAEGYSVSREKKESFPLTVTSAQKNPTAFYLCASTPQEVYGGYTFGSGTRLTVV.

This clone was detected only once. CDR3 sequence: CASSQPQGLSQFF. For the CDR3, the DNA is TGTGCCAGCAGCCAACCTCAGGGTCTCTCGCAGTTCTTC. The chain is built from TRBV3-1 (or the pseudogene TRBV3-2) and TRBJ2-1, with D perhaps matching TRBD1 (5 bases). This CDR3 is built from 13 residues. The V gene lost 2 bases and the J gene lost 12 bases, with 14 bases spanning the gap. The germline V gene encodes CDR1 LGHDT and CDR2 YNNKEL (reference sequence).

This clone has a handful of counts. The genes are TRBV5-6 and TRBJ1-2; D is ambiguous. Germline V lookup: CDR1 SGHDT, CDR2 YYEEEE. V gave up 3 bases and J gave up 6 bases, with 12 bases separating them. The CDR3 has 13 residues. This CDR3 reads CASSWARFDGYTF. The DNA of the CDR3 is TGTGCCAGCAGCTGGGCAAGATTCGATGGCTACACCTTC.

The gene calls are TRBV7-9 and TRBJ1-2, with D maybe TRBD1 (5 bases). V was clipped by 7 bases and J by 4 bases, with 22 bases between them. Germline CDR1 and CDR2: SEHNR and FQNEAQ (reference sequence). The CDR3 contains 16 residues. Here the CDR3 reads CASTFKPDSTAYGYTF. CDR3 DNA sequence: TGTGCCAGCACCTTCAAACCCGACAGTACCGCCTATGGCTACACCTTC. Using reference TRBV7-9 and TRBJ1-2 for the parts outside the CDR3, the full variable domain is DTGVSQNPRHKITKRGQNVTFRCDPISEHNRLYWYRQTLGQGPEFLTYFQNEAQLEKSRLLSDRFSAERPKGSFSTLEIQRTEQGDSAMYLCASTFKPDSTAYGYTFGSGTRLTVV.

The V and J genes are TRBV28 and TRBJ2-5; 7 positions match TRBD1. V lost 4 bases, J lost 4 bases, and 15 bases stayed unmatched. Germline-derived CDR1 and CDR2 are MDHEN and SYDVKM. This CDR3 has 17 amino acids. CDR3 sequence reads: CASSSLGQAAGLETQYF. The CDR3 bases are TGTGCCAGCAGTTCCCTCGGACAGGCGGCAGGCCTAGAGACCCAGTACTTC.

The chain uses TRBV28 and TRBJ1-5; TRBD1 aligns across 11 bases. The CDR3 totals 16 residues. CDR1 and CDR2 (germline): MDHEN, SYDVKM. J gave up 5 bases and V 5 bases, and 8 bases lay outside the gene matches. CDR3 loop: CASSTSGQGAHQPQHF. The CDR3 region has the DNA TGTGCCAGCAGTACCAGCGGACAGGGGGCCCATCAGCCCCAGCATTTT. Full variable domain (rest looked up from reference TRBV28 and TRBJ1-5): DVKVTQSSRYLVKRTGEKVFLECVQDMDHENMFWYRQDPGLGLRLIYFSYDVKMKEKGDIPEGYSVSREKKERFSLILESASTNQTSMYLCASSTSGQGAHQPQHFGDGTRLSIL.

This clone was counted between two and nine times. This sequence joins TRBV6-5 and TRBJ1-4; tentative D call: TRBD1 (6 bases). Germline V gene data show CDR1 as MNHEY and CDR2 as SVGAGI. The CDR3 contains 14 residues. Trimming removed 6 bases from V and 8 bases from J, with 16 bases in between. The CDR3 nucleotides read TGTGCCAGCAGAATGACAGGTGGCGGGGAAAAACTGTTTTTT. Translated: CASRMTGGGEKLFF.

This chain connects TRBV7-9 to TRBJ1-3; 8 bases align to TRBD1. The CDR3 runs to 16 residues. CDR1 SEHNR and CDR2 FQNEAQ come from the germline V gene (reference sequence). Trimming at V came to 5 bases and at J to 0 bases, leaving 6 bases not matched to a gene. This CDR3 is CASSVGQASSGNTIYF. The CDR3 DNA reads TGTGCCAGCAGCGTGGGACAGGCTAGCTCTGGAAACACCATATATTTT.

The rearrangement uses TRBV5-1 and TRBJ2-1, with 8 bases lining up with TRBD2. This CDR3 comprises 17 residues. V was clipped by 0 bases and J by 4 bases; unmatched bases: 9. Per the germline V gene, CDR1 is SGHRS and CDR2 is YFSETQ. CDR3 bases: TGCGCCAGCAGCTTGGCTCCACTAGCGGCCATTTACAATGAGCAGTTCTTC. It is translated as CASSLAPLAAIYNEQFF.

The J gene is TRBJ2-2, the V gene TRBV4-1, with 10 bases aligning to TRBD2. This CDR3 is built from 16 residues. The junction had 5 bases not matched to a gene; V was cut back by 0 bases and J by 7 bases. CDR1 is MGHRA, CDR2 YSYEKL, per germline. Written as DNA, the CDR3 is TGCGCCAGCAGCCAAGATCTAGCGGGAGTCCACGGGGAGCTGTTTTTT. Translating it yields CASSQDLAGVHGELFF.

The J gene is TRBJ1-5, the V gene TRBV27, with TRBD1 matching 9 bases. The germline V gene has CDR1 MNHEY and CDR2 SMNVEV (reference sequence). The CDR3 contains 20 residues. V was pared by 2 bases and J by 3 bases, with 17 bases of the junction left unmatched. CDR3 DNA: TGTGCCAGCAGTTTAGAAGACAGGGGGATCCTCCCGGCCCTCAATCAGCCCCAGCATTTT. It encodes CASSLEDRGILPALNQPQHF.

This rearrangement joins TRBV30 to TRBJ1-1; D is unclear. Germline V gives CDR1 GTSNPN, CDR2 SVGIG (reference sequence). The CDR3 is made up of 14 amino acids. Trimming removed 5 bases at V and 1 base at J, with 14 bases between. CDR3 residues: CAWVEWAENTEAFF. For the CDR3, the DNA is TGTGCCTGGGTTGAGTGGGCAGAGAACACTGAAGCTTTCTTT.